The 21 T cell receptor beta chains below come from one sample, sequenced in a study of shared clonotypes between healthy human individuals. Terminally differentiated effector memory CD45RA+ cells were left out of the naive CD8 fraction, which was CD45RO-negative and positively selected for CCR7. Sequencing used immunoSEQ multiplex PCR; TCRdb keeps in-frame clones, though not all of them. The data contain about 2.1 million clones, about 92% of them singletons. The sequenced sample was naive CD8+ T cells from PBMCs. These receptors were obtained from a man in his late teens or twenties in good health. Some clones in this sample may be carry-over from other donors' samples.

There are a few counts of this clone. The V gene is TRBV7-9, the J gene TRBJ1-1, with D possibly matching TRBD1 (6 bases). Deletions cut 4 bases from V and 3 bases from J, with 12 bases between. The CDR3 consists of 14 residues. Germline V CDR1 and CDR2: SEHNR, FQNEAQ (reference sequence). CDR3 residues: CASSWEGQYTEAFF. CDR3 in DNA: TGTGCCAGCAGCTGGGAAGGACAGTACACTGAAGCTTTCTTT.

V usage is TRBV29-1 and J usage is TRBJ2-6; 8 nucleotides line up with TRBD1. This CDR3 has 16 amino acids. V gave up 7 bases and J gave up 0 bases; unmatched junction bases: 8. Germline lookup yields CDR1 SQVTM and CDR2 ANQGSEA. The CDR3 nucleotides read TGCAGCGCTGAGGGGACAGGAATCTCTGGGGCCAACGTCCTGACTTTC. Protein: CSAEGTGISGANVLTF.

This chain uses TRBV5-8 with TRBJ2-2, with 7 bases fitting TRBD2. The germline CDR1 and CDR2 sequences are SGHTS and YDEGEE. This CDR3 spans 16 amino acids. With 4 bases clipped from V and 4 bases from J, the junction kept 10 bases outside the gene matches. The CDR3 is CASSLRGGRTTGELFF. The CDR3 nucleotides are TGTGCCAGCAGCCTAAGGGGAGGGAGGACCACCGGGGAGCTGTTTTTT.

On this clone: Other DNA sequences in the sample encode the same CDR3. The chain recombines TRBV7-8 with TRBJ2-1; D ambiguous. Trimming cost V 4 bases and J 0 bases, with 4 bases left between them. This CDR3 is 13 amino acids long. The germline V gene has CDR1 SGHVS and CDR2 FQNEAQ. CDR3 residues: CASSSSSYNEQFF. The CDR3 bases are TGTGCCAGCAGCTCTAGCTCCTACAATGAGCAGTTCTTC.

The chain links TRBV4-1 to TRBJ1-4; no clear D. There are 17 residues in the CDR3. V was cut by 0 bases and J by 2 bases, with 13 bases left in between. Looked up from germline, CDR1 is MGHRA and CDR2 is YSYEKL. CDR3 sequence: CASSQDLISQTNEKLFF. CDR3 nucleotides: TGCGCCAGCAGCCAAGATCTTATTTCTCAGACTAATGAAAAACTGTTTTTT.

This chain joins TRBV29-1 and TRBJ2-1; D might be TRBD1 or TRBD2, each matching 5 bases. CDR1 and CDR2 from the germline V gene are SQVTM and ANQGSEA. V lost 0 bases to trimming and J lost 4 bases, with 13 bases between them. The CDR3 sequence is 15 residues long. In DNA form, the CDR3 reads TGCAGCGTTGAAGAGGGGGACCCGTCATACAATGAGCAGTTCTTC. As protein: CSVEEGDPSYNEQFF.

The genes are TRBV7-9 and TRBJ2-1; TRBD2 matches at 11 bases. CDR3 length: 15 amino acids. Germline CDR1 and CDR2: SEHNR and FQNEAQ (reference sequence). V shed 5 bases, J shed 5 bases, and the junction held 5 bases outside the gene matches. CDR3 coding DNA: TGTGCCAGCAGCGCACTAGCGGGAGTGGACAATGAGCAGTTCTTC. Residues: CASSALAGVDNEQFF.

The rearrangement links TRBV19 to TRBJ2-7; 7 bases agree with TRBD1. Germline V CDR1 and CDR2: LNHDA, SQIVND (reference sequence). The J segment lost 4 bases and the V segment lost 5 bases, leaving 14 bases of the junction unmatched. The CDR3 has 16 residues. CDR3 region: CASSLDLGRGIYEQYF. The CDR3 region has the DNA TGTGCCAGTAGTCTCGACCTCGGCAGGGGGATTTACGAGCAGTACTTC.

This chain links TRBV13 with TRBJ2-7; the D gene is possibly TRBD2 (6 bases). Trimming removed 5 bases at V and 5 bases at J, with 16 bases between. CDR1 PRHDT and CDR2 FYEKMQ come from the germline V gene (reference sequence). The CDR3 is 14 residues long. CDR3 bases: TGTGCCAGCAGCCCCTCTAGCGAAGGGAACGAGCAGTACTTC. Translating it yields CASSPSSEGNEQYF.

The J gene is TRBJ2-4, the V gene TRBV13, with D unresolved. This CDR3 has 16 amino acids. Trimming removed 4 bases at V and 2 bases at J, with 15 bases between. In germline, CDR1 is PRHDT, CDR2 FYEKMQ (reference sequence). The CDR3 reads CASSSTLTRPKNIQYF. The DNA of the CDR3 is TGTGCCAGCAGCTCGACGCTGACGCGGCCCAAAAACATTCAGTACTTC.

The V call is TRBV27, the J call TRBJ1-2; TRBD1 matches at 8 bases. The CDR3 sequence is 19 residues long. Unmatched junction bases numbered 25, after V lost 6 bases and J lost 7 bases. CDR1 is MNHEY and CDR2 is SMNVEV in the germline V gene (reference sequence). CDR3 amino acids: CASSYLTGTGAMGNLGYTF. CDR3 in DNA: TGTGCCAGCAGCTACCTTACCGGGACAGGTGCGATGGGTAATCTTGGCTACACCTTC.

This chain connects TRBV9 to TRBJ2-7, with D tentatively TRBD1 (5 bases). CDR1 is SGDLS, CDR2 YYNGEE, per germline. Between the trimmed V and J ends, which lost 3 bases and 6 bases, there was a span of 19 bases. The CDR3 is 15 amino acids. The CDR3 reads CASSELQGVDAEQYF. The CDR3 nucleotides read TGTGCCAGCAGCGAGCTCCAAGGGGTAGACGCCGAGCAGTACTTC.

CDR3 region: CAWTSGISYNEQFF. DNA for the CDR3: TGTGCCTGGACTAGCGGGATTTCCTACAATGAGCAGTTCTTC. This chain links TRBV30 with TRBJ2-1; 9 bases are a match to TRBD2. There are 14 residues in the CDR3. The V gene's germline CDR1 is GTSNPN and CDR2 SVGIG (reference sequence). V dropped 4 bases and J dropped 1; count of bases not matched to a gene: 2.

This clone was counted once. The V call is TRBV19, the J call TRBJ1-2; D perhaps matches TRBD1 (6 bases). This CDR3 has 16 amino acids. The germline gives CDR1 LNHDA, CDR2 SQIVND (reference sequence). V shed 6 bases and J shed 1 base, with 18 bases lying between them. The CDR3 sequence: CASSDRTFPFNYGYTF. In DNA, the CDR3 is TGTGCCAGTAGCGACAGGACCTTTCCCTTTAACTATGGCTACACCTTC.

The table lists this clone with a few counts. This sequence joins TRBV27 and TRBJ1-5; D unresolved. Germline lookup yields CDR1 MNHEY and CDR2 SMNVEV (reference sequence). The ends were cut back, 3 bases at V and 2 bases at J, with 11 bases in the middle. The CDR3 length is 15 residues. The CDR3 loop is CASSFVPSGNQPQHF. The CDR3, as DNA: TGTGCCAGCAGTTTTGTACCGTCGGGCAATCAGCCCCAGCATTTT.

The chain is built from TRBV5-1 and TRBJ1-4; 7 bases map to TRBD1. Looked up from germline, CDR1 is SGHRS and CDR2 is YFSETQ. The CDR3 is 17 residues long. J lost 3 bases, V lost 0 bases, and 8 bases had no gene match. CDR3 coding DNA: TGCGCCAGCAGCTTGGGACAGGGACTAGTAGCTAATGAAAAACTGTTTTTT. Translating gives CASSLGQGLVANEKLFF.

The chain couples TRBV19 to TRBJ2-2; 7 nucleotides match TRBD2. The CDR3 is 15 amino acids. Per germline, CDR1 LNHDA and CDR2 SQIVND (reference sequence). The junction had 12 bases not matched to a gene; V was cut back by 7 bases and J by 7 bases. This chain's CDR3 is CASTERALAIGELFF. The CDR3 DNA is TGTGCCAGTACCGAGAGGGCACTAGCGATCGGGGAGCTGTTTTTT.

The chain uses TRBV5-6 and TRBJ1-1; D uncertain. Trimming removed 1 base from V and 3 bases from J, with 13 bases in between. Germline V gene sequence: CDR1 SGHDT, CDR2 YYEEEE. The CDR3 is made up of 15 amino acids. CDR3 region: CASSLFRGRDTEAFF. The CDR3 bases are TGTGCCAGCAGCTTGTTCCGCGGGAGGGACACTGAAGCTTTCTTT.

This clone was seen a handful of times. This sequence joins TRBV2 and TRBJ1-2; D is unclear. This CDR3 has 14 residues. V was pared by 2 bases and J by 4 bases, with 11 bases between. Looked up from germline, CDR1 is SNHLY and CDR2 is FYNNEI. The CDR3 here is CASSELVGFYGYTF. The CDR3 DNA is TGTGCCAGCAGTGAATTAGTGGGGTTCTATGGCTACACCTTC.

The V gene is TRBV28, the J gene TRBJ2-5; weak D call: TRBD1 (5 bases). Trimming pared 3 bases from V and 7 bases from J, leaving 18 bases between. Germline CDR1 is MDHEN and CDR2 is SYDVKM. The CDR3 length is 15 residues. The CDR3 reads CASSFNHQGLGTQYF. The CDR3 DNA sequence: TGTGCCAGCAGTTTTAATCATCAGGGCTTGGGGACCCAGTACTTC.

The chain carries TRBV14 and TRBJ2-1; possibly TRBD1 for D (6 bases). V was cut by 10 bases and J by 3 bases, with 16 bases left in between. Germline lookup yields CDR1 SGHDN and CDR2 FVKESK. This CDR3 contains 14 residues. CDR3 nucleotides: TGTGCCACCCAATCCCGGGACATCTACAATGAGCAGTTCTTC. This encodes CATQSRDIYNEQFF.